Following are 5 T cell receptor beta chains from one sample sequenced in a study of early T cells in non-severe SARS-CoV-2 infection. TCRdb reanalysed the 5' RACE reads using MiXCR and keeps one entry per CDR3 protein. Of around 25,000 distinct CDR3 sequences in the sample, 3.5% to 5.5% were seen once. Sequenced material: whole blood. These receptors were taken from an adult who was a healthcare worker with PCR-confirmed SARS-CoV-2 infection or an uninfected control (not recorded which).

The sample holds many counts of this clonotype. The chain joins TRBV7-3 to TRBJ2-3; a possible D gene is TRBD1 (6 bases). CDR1 and CDR2 from the germline V gene are SGHTA and FQGTGA. Trimming pared 5 bases from V and 3 bases from J, leaving 15 bases between. This CDR3 is built from 15 residues. CDR3 nucleotide sequence: TGTGCCAGCAGCCCAGGACCAGGGGAAACAGATACGCAGTATTTT. This gives the protein CASSPGPGETDTQYF.

In its sample, this clonotype was seen many times. The chain employs TRBV28 and TRBJ2-1, with unresolved D. Looked up from germline, CDR1 is MDHEN and CDR2 is SYDVKM. V dropped 1 base and J dropped 5 bases, with 6 bases sitting between them. There are 13 residues in the CDR3. Here the CDR3 reads CASSLLGNNEQFF. In DNA form, the CDR3 reads TGTGCCAGCAGTTTATTGGGGAACAATGAGCAGTTCTTC.

This clonotype appeared many times. The V call is TRBV28, the J call TRBJ2-6, with D possibly being TRBD2 (5 bases). This CDR3 region has 15 residues. Trimming shortened V by 6 bases and J by 1 base, and 10 bases separated the two germline ends. Per germline, CDR1 MDHEN and CDR2 SYDVKM. The CDR3 DNA reads TGTGCCAGCAGAGAACGGACTTCTGGGGCCAACGTCCTGACTTTC. Translation gives CASRERTSGANVLTF.

At least ten counts were recorded for this clonotype. The chain has TRBV18 and TRBJ2-1; D call uncertain. The CDR3 is 14 amino acids. In germline, CDR1 is KGHSH, CDR2 LQKENI. V lost 3 bases, J lost 7 bases, and 13 bases lay in between. CDR3 residues: CASSPSPILNEQFF. DNA for the CDR3: TGTGCCAGCTCACCTTCACCTATATTGAATGAGCAGTTCTTC.

This clonotype appeared many times. This rearrangement joins TRBV11-3 to TRBJ2-2; 7 positions agree with TRBD2. J gave up 6 bases and V 3 bases, and 1 base lay outside the gene matches. The CDR3 totals 13 residues. The germline gives CDR1 SGHNT, CDR2 YENEEA. The CDR3 nucleotides are TGTGCCAGCAGCTTGGGAGGGCCCGGGGAGCTGTTTTTT. Translated, it gives CASSLGGPGELFF.